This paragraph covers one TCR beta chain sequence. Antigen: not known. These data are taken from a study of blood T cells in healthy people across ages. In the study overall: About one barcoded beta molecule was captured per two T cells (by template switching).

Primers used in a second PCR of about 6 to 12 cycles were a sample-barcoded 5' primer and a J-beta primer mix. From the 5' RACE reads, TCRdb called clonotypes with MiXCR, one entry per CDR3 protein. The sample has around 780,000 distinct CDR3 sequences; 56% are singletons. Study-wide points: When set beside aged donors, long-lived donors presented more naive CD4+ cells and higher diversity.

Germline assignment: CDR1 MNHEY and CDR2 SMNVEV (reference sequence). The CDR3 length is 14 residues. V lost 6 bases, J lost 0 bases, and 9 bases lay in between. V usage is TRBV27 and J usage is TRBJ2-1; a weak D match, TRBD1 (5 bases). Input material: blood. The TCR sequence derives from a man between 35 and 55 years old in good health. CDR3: CASRQASSYNEQFF. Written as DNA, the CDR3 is TGTGCCAGCAGACAGGCGTCCTCCTACAATGAGCAGTTCTTC.